The 7 T cell receptor beta chains below all came from one sample that was sequenced in a study of spatial heterogeneity in lung cancer. These receptors' antigens are unknown. Documented time point: sample taken at primary tumor resection. Using its own MiXCR run on the 5' RACE reads, TCRdb lists one record per CDR3 protein. The sample records fewer than 11,000 distinct CDR3 sequences, about 12% being singletons. General observations from the study: Expanded alpha and beta TCR counts within tumors tracked tumor mutation counts.

The sequencing here drew on lung tumor tissue, taken at surgery. These receptors all stem from a male donor with early-stage non-small cell lung cancer.

Ten or more counts support this clonotype. A library made for alpha chains picked up this beta chain off target, so its size means little. V gene TRBV7-6 combines with J gene TRBJ2-1, with 14 bases that match TRBD2. V lost 5 bases, J lost 9 bases, and 6 bases stayed unmatched. CDR1 is SGHVS, CDR2 FNYEAQ, per germline. This CDR3 spans 15 amino acids. The CDR3 nucleotides read TGTGCCAGCAGCCAGGGACTAGCGGGAGCCCCTGAGCAGTTCTTC. It specifies CASSQGLAGAPEQFF.

In regard to this clonotype: This beta chain slipped into a library made for alpha chains as a stray read, so its size is not meaningful. The genes are TRBV9 and TRBJ1-5; D remains unclear. CDR1 is SGDLS, CDR2 YYNGEE, per germline. V was clipped by 3 bases and J by 3 bases, with 10 bases between them. The length of the CDR3 is 14 residues. Written as DNA, the CDR3 is TGTGCCAGCAGCGCAGGACCGGTCAATCAGCCCCAGCATTTT. It translates to CASSAGPVNQPQHF.

This clonotype is medium-sized in the sample. Since the library was made to target alpha chains, this beta chain is a stray read and its abundance is not meaningful. This sequence joins TRBV5-1 and TRBJ2-1; a weak D match, TRBD2 (5 bases). The CDR3 totals 14 residues. The germline V gene encodes CDR1 SGHRS and CDR2 YFSETQ. V shed 3 bases and J shed 8 bases, with 15 bases lying between them. The CDR3 bases are TGCGCCAGCAGCTCTTGGTCCGGGATCGATGAGCAGTTCTTC. The encoded protein is CASSSWSGIDEQFF.

This clonotype was recorded at least ten times. For a library built for alpha chains, this beta chain is a stray read; little rests on its size. The chain is built from TRBV7-9 and TRBJ2-3; TRBD2 matches at 7 bases. Trimming cost V 5 bases and J 6 bases; bases outside gene matches: 11. Per germline, CDR1 SEHNR and CDR2 FQNEAQ (reference sequence). The CDR3 contains 15 residues. CDR3 nucleotides: TGTGCCAGCAGCCCACGGAGCGGGATCGAGGATACGCAGTATTTT. Translating gives CASSPRSGIEDTQYF.

In its sample, this clonotype is medium-sized. Found in a library prepared for alpha chains, this beta chain is an off-target read, and its abundance has little meaning. The chain combines TRBV28 with TRBJ1-6; D ambiguous. Germline-derived CDR1 and CDR2 are MDHEN and SYDVKM. The CDR3 totals 13 residues. Trimming shortened V by 11 bases and J by 3 bases, and 11 bases separated the two germline ends. CDR3 nucleotide sequence: TGTGCCGGGAGACGGGACTATAATTCACCCCTCCACTTT. This gives the protein CAGRRDYNSPLHF.

This clonotype was recorded many times. The library was prepared for alpha chains; this beta chain is a stray read, so its frequency means little. The chain carries TRBV6-1 and TRBJ1-4; TRBD1 matches at 7 bases. Unmatched junction bases numbered 9, after V lost 7 bases and J lost 7 bases. The CDR3 totals 14 residues. CDR1 is MNHNS and CDR2 is SASEGT in the germline V gene. The CDR3 here is CASNTAGGSEKLFF. The CDR3 coding sequence is TGTGCCAGCAATACCGCAGGGGGAAGTGAAAAACTGTTTTTT.

This clonotype occurred many times. This beta chain is an unintended read in a library built for alpha chains; its size means little. This chain links TRBV3-1 with TRBJ2-1; possibly TRBD1 or TRBD2 for D (5 bases each). V was pared by 7 bases and J by 9 bases, with 22 bases between. The CDR3 is 15 residues long. Germline V gene sequence: CDR1 LGHDT, CDR2 YNNKEL (reference sequence). The CDR3: CASTGRGLASGEQFF. CDR3 DNA sequence: TGTGCCAGCACCGGAAGGGGCCTCGCCAGCGGTGAGCAGTTCTTC.